This T cell receptor beta chain originates from a study of CD8 T cells in ankylosing spondylitis. In regard to this clonotype: Its specificity is not known.

TCRdb recomputed calls from the 5' RACE reads with MiXCR, one row per CDR3 protein. The sample includes some 250,000 distinct CDR3 sequences, around 9.1% seen only once; the top ten take approximately 6.3%. The CDR3 spans 15 residues. V lost 5 bases and J lost 0, with 10 bases in between. General observations from the study: Disease-linked clones were CD8+ and relatively rare in peripheral blood.

The clonotype was recovered from a male donor with ankylosing spondylitis or in good health (not recorded which). Sequencing used blood, either unsorted or a sorted T cell fraction (not recorded which). This rearrangement joins TRBV12-3 or TRBV12-4 to TRBJ1-4; D is possibly TRBD1 (6 bases). CDR3 region: CASSPRTATNEKLFF. DNA for the CDR3: TGTGCCAGCAGTCCACGGACAGCAACTAATGAAAAACTGTTTTTT.